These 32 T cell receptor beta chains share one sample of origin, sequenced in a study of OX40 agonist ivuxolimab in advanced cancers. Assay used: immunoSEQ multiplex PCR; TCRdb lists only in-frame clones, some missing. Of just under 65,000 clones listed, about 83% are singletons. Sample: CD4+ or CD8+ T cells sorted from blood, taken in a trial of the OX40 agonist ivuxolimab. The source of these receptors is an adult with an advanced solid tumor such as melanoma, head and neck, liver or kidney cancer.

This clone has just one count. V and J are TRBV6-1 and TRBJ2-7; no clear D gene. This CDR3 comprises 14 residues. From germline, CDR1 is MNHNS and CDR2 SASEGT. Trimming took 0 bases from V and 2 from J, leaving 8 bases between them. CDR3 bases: TGTGCCAGCAGTGAAGCAAGCAGTACCTACGAGCAGTACTTC. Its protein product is CASSEASSTYEQYF.

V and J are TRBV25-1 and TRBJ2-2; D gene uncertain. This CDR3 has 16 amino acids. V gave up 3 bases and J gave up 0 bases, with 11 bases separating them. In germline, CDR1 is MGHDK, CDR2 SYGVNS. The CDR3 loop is CASSDTEVTNTGELFF. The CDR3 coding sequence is TGTGCCAGCAGTGATACTGAAGTTACGAACACCGGGGAGCTGTTTTTT. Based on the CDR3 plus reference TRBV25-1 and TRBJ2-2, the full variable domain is EADIYQTPRYLVIGTGKKITLECSQTMGHDKMYWYQQDPGMELHLIHYSYGVNSTEKGDLSSESTVSRIRTEHFPLTLESARPSHTSQYLCASSDTEVTNTGELFFGEGSRLTVL.

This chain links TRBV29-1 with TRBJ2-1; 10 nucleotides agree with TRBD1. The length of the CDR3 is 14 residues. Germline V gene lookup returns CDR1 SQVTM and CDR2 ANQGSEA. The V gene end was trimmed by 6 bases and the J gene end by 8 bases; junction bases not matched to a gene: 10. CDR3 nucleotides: TGCAGCGTCGAACAGACAGGGGGCCTAGATGAGCAGTTCTTC. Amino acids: CSVEQTGGLDEQFF.

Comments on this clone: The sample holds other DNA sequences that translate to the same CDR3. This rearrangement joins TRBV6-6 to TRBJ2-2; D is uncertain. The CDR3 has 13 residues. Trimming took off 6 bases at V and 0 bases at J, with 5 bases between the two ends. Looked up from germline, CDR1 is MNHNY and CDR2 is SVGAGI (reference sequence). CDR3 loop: CASSSSNTGELFF. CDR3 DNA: TGTGCCAGCAGCTCATCGAACACCGGGGAGCTGTTTTTT.

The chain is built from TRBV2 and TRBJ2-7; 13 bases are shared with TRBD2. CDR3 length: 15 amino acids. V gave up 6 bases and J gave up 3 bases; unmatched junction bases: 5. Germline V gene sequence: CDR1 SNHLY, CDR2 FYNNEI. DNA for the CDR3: TGTGCCAGCAGACTAGCGGGAGGGCCGGGCTACGAGCAGTACTTC. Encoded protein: CASRLAGGPGYEQYF. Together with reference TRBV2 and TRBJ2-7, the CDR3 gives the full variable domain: EPEVTQTPSHQVTQMGQEVILRCVPISNHLYFYWYRQILGQKVEFLVSFYNNEISEKSEIFDDQFSVERPDGSNFTLKIRSTKLEDSAMYFCASRLAGGPGYEQYFGPGTRLTVT.

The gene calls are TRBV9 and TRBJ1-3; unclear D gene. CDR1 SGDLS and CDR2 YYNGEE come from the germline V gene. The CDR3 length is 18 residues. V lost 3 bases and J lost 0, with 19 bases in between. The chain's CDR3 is CASSEGNPQHLSGNTIYF. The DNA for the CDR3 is TGTGCCAGCAGCGAGGGAAATCCGCAGCATCTCTCTGGAAACACCATATATTTT.

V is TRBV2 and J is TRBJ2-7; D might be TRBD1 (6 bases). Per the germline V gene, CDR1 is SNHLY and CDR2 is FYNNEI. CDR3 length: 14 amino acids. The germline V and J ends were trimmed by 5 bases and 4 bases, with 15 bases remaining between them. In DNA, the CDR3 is TGTGCCAGCAGTCACAGGGCTTCCTTTTACGAGCAGTACTTC. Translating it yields CASSHRASFYEQYF.

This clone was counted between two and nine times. The CDR3 nucleotides are TGTGCCAGCAGCTCCTTAGCGGGACGGGGGGAGCTGTTTTTT. It yields the protein CASSSLAGRGELFF. This chain joins TRBV7-3 and TRBJ2-2; 8 nucleotides agree with TRBD2. The junction had 6 bases not matched to a gene; V was cut back by 4 bases and J by 8 bases. Germline V gene data show CDR1 as SGHTA and CDR2 as FQGTGA. The CDR3 totals 14 residues.

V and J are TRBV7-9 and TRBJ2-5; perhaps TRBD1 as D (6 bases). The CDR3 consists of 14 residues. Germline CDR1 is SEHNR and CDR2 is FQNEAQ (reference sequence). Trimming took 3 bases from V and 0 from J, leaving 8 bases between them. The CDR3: CASSFYRDQETQYF. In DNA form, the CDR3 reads TGTGCCAGCAGCTTCTACAGGGACCAAGAGACCCAGTACTTC. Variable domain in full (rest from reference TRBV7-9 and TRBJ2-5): DTGVSQNPRHKITKRGQNVTFRCDPISEHNRLYWYRQTLGQGPEFLTYFQNEAQLEKSRLLSDRFSAERPKGSFSTLEIQRTEQGDSAMYLCASSFYRDQETQYFGPGTRLLVL.

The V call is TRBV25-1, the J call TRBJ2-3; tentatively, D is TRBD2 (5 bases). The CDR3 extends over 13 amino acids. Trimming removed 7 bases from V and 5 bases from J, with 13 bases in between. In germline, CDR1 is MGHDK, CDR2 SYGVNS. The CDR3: CASTENGRDTQYF. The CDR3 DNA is TGTGCCAGCACCGAAAATGGGAGAGATACGCAGTATTTT.

The CDR3 DNA reads as TGTGCCAGTACAGGGCTAGGTGATGATGAAAAACTGTTTTTT. Translated, it gives CASTGLGDDEKLFF. The chain links TRBV19 to TRBJ1-4; D is perhaps TRBD1 (5 bases). Trimming stripped 7 bases from V and 6 bases from J, with 15 bases between. Germline loops: CDR1 LNHDA, CDR2 SQIVND (reference sequence). The CDR3 consists of 14 residues.

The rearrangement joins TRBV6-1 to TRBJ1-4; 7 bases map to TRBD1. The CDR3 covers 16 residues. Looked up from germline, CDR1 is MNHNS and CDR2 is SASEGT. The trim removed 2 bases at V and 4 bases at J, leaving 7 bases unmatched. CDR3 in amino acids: CASSEPGTELNEKLFF. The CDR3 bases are TGTGCCAGCAGTGAACCGGGGACAGAGCTTAATGAAAAACTGTTTTTT.

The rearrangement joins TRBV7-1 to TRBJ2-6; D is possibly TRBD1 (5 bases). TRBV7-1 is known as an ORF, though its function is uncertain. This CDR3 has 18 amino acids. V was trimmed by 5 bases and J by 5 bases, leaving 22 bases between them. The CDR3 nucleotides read TGTGCCAGCAGCGTCCCAAAACGAGGACAAAGTCGGGCCAACGTCCTGACTTTC. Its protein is CASSVPKRGQSRANVLTF.

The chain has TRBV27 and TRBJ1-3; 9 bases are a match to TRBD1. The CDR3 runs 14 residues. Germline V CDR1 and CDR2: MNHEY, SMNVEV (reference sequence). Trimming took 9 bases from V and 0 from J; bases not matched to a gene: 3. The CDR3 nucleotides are TGTGCCAGTGGGACAGGGAGCTCTGGAAACACCATATATTTT. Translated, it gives CASGTGSSGNTIYF.

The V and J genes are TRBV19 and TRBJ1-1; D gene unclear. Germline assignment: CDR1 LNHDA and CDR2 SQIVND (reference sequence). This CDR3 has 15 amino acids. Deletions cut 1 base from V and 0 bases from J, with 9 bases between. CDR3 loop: CASSIVADMNTEAFF. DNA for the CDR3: TGTGCCAGTAGTATAGTAGCAGACATGAACACTGAAGCTTTCTTT.

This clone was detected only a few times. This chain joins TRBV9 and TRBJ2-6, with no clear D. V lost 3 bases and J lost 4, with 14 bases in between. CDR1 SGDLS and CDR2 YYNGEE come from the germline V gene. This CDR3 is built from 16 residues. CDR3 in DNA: TGTGCCAGCAGCGCCACTCTTGGCCCCGGGGCCAACGTCCTGACTTTC. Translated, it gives CASSATLGPGANVLTF.

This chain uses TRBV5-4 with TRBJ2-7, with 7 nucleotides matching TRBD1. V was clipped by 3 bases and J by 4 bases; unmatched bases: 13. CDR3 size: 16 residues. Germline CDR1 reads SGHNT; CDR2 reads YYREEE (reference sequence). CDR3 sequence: CASSSPRGDSAYEQYF. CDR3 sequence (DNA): TGTGCCAGCAGCTCCCCCCGTGGGGACAGTGCATACGAGCAGTACTTC.

CDR3 sequence reads: CASSPGQDNEQFF. The DNA of the CDR3 is TGTGCCAGCAGTCCGGGACAGGATAATGAGCAGTTCTTC. J is TRBJ2-1 and V is TRBV7-3; 8 nucleotides align to TRBD1. With 6 bases clipped from V and 7 bases from J, the junction kept 5 bases outside the gene matches. Germline loops: CDR1 SGHTA, CDR2 FQGTGA. The CDR3 is 13 residues long.

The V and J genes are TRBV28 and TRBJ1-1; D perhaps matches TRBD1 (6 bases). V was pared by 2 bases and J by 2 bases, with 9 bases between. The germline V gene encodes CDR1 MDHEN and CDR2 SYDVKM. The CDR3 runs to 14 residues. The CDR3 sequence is CASSLGTPNTEAFF. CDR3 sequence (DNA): TGTGCCAGCAGTTTAGGGACACCAAACACTGAAGCTTTCTTT. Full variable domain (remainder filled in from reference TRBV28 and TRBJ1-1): DVKVTQSSRYLVKRTGEKVFLECVQDMDHENMFWYRQDPGLGLRLIYFSYDVKMKEKGDIPEGYSVSREKKERFSLILESASTNQTSMYLCASSLGTPNTEAFFGQGTRLTVV.

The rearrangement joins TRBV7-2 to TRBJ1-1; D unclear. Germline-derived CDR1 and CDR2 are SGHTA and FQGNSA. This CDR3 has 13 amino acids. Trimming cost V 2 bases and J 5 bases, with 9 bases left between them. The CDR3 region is CASSLMGKTEAFF. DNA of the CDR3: TGTGCCAGCAGCTTAATGGGGAAGACTGAAGCTTTCTTT.

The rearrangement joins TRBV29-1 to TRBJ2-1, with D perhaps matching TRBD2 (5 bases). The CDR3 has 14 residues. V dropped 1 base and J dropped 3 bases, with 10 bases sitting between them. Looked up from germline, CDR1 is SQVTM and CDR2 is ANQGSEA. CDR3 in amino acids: CSVEGGQIYNEQFF. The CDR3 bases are TGCAGCGTTGAAGGAGGGCAGATCTACAATGAGCAGTTCTTC.

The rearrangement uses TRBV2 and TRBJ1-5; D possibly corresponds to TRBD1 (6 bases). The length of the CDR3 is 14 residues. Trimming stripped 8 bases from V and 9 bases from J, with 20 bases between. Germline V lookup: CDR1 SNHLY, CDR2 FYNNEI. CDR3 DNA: TGTGCCAGCGGACGAACCCGGGACAACCCGCCCCAGCATTTT. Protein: CASGRTRDNPPQHF.

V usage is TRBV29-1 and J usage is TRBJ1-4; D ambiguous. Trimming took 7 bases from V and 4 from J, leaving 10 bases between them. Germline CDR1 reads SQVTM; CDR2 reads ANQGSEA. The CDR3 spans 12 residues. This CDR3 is CSAQEFNEKLFF. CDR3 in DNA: TGCAGCGCCCAGGAATTTAATGAAAAACTGTTTTTT.

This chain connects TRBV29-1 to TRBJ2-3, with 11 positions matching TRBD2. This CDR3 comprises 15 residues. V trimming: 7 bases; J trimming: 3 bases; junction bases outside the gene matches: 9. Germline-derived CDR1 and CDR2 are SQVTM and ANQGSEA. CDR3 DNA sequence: TGCAGCGCAAACATAGCGGGGGGGCCTACAGATACGCAGTATTTT. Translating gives CSANIAGGPTDTQYF.

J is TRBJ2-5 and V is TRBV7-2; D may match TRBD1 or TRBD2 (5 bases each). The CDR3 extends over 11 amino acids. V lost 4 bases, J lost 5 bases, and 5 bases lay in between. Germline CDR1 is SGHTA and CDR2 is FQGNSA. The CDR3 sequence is CASSWGETQYF. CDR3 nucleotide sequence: TGTGCCAGCAGCTGGGGGGAGACCCAGTACTTC.

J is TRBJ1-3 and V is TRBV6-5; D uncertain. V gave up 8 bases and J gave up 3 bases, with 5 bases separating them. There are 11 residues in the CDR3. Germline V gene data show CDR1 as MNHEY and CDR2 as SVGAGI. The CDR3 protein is CASVRGNTIYF. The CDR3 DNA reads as TGTGCCAGCGTCCGTGGAAACACCATATATTTT.

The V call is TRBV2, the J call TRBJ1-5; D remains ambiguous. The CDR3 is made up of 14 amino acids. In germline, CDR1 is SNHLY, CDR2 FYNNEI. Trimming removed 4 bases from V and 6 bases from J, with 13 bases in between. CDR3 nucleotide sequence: TGTGCCAGCAGTGGATCGACATACTTTCAGCCCCAGCATTTT. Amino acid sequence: CASSGSTYFQPQHF.

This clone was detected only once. DNA of the CDR3: TGTGCCAGCAGCCGACAGGGGGCGCAGACAGATACGCAGTATTTT. Its protein is CASSRQGAQTDTQYF. The chain joins TRBV7-9 to TRBJ2-3; 10 bases fit TRBD1. The V gene end was trimmed by 5 bases and the J gene end by 3 bases; junction bases not matched to a gene: 5. The CDR3 is made up of 15 amino acids. Germline CDR1 SEHNR, CDR2 FQNEAQ (reference sequence).

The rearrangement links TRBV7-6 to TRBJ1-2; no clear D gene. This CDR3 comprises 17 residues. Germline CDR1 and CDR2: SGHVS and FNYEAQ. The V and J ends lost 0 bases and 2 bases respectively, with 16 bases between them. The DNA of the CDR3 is TGTGCCAGCAGCTTAGCCCCGGGGTGGCAATCCAACTATGGCTACACCTTC. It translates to CASSLAPGWQSNYGYTF.

CDR3 nucleotides: TGTGCCAGCAGTTACCAGGGGAGGCATACGCAGTATTTT. Amino acid sequence: CASSYQGRHTQYF. The chain carries TRBV5-4 and TRBJ2-3; D is tentatively TRBD1 or TRBD2 (6 bases each). The CDR3 runs 13 residues. Trimming pared 5 bases from V and 7 bases from J, leaving 14 bases between. Per germline, CDR1 SGHNT and CDR2 YYREEE (reference sequence).

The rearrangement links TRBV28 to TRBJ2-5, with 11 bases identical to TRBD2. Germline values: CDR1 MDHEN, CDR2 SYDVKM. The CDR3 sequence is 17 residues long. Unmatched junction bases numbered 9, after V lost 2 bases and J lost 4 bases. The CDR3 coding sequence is TGTGCCAGCAGTTTAAGGATTGGTAGCGGGGGGGGAGAGACCCAGTACTTC. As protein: CASSLRIGSGGGETQYF. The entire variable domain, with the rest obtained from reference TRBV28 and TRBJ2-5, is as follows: DVKVTQSSRYLVKRTGEKVFLECVQDMDHENMFWYRQDPGLGLRLIYFSYDVKMKEKGDIPEGYSVSREKKERFSLILESASTNQTSMYLCASSLRIGSGGGETQYFGPGTRLLVL.

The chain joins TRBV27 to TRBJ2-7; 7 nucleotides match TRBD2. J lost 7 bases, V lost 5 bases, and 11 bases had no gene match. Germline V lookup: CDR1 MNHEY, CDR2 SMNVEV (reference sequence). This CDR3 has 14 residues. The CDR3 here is CASSRDGGYREQYF. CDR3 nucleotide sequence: TGTGCCAGCAGTCGCGACGGGGGGTATAGGGAGCAGTACTTC.